This record looks at one T cell receptor (beta chain) sequence and its context. This table comes from immunoSEQ multiplex PCR, and its TCRdb copy is limited to in-frame clones, with some not included. The sample yields over 45,000 clones, 85% to 90% seen once. People who had autoimmune disease history or systemic immunosuppression were excluded. The data derive from a study of OX40 agonist ivuxolimab in advanced cancers. Study information: Prior therapy, whether anti-PD-1, anti-PD-L1 or anti-CTLA-4, was allowed, and 40% had some.

Trimming removed 1 base at V and 9 bases at J, with 12 bases between. Per germline, CDR1 SGHVS and CDR2 FQNEAQ. CDR3 length: 14 amino acids. The sample was CD4+ or CD8+ T cells sorted from blood, taken in a trial of the OX40 agonist ivuxolimab. The TCR comes from an adult with an advanced solid tumor such as melanoma, head and neck, liver or kidney cancer. The rearrangement links TRBV7-8 to TRBJ1-4; weak D call: TRBD1 (6 bases). This chain's CDR3 is CASSLEATGKKLFF. DNA of the CDR3: TGTGCCAGCAGCTTAGAGGCTACAGGGAAAAAACTGTTTTTT.